Listed here are 6 T cell receptor beta chains from one sample, sequenced in a study of monozygotic twins with inflammatory bowel disease. TCRdb re-called the 5' RACE reads and shows each CDR3 protein once, DNA omitted. The clone table shows more than 300,000 distinct CDR3 sequences, with the ten largest holding 5.6%. Sequencing input: blood. These receptors were collected from a human donor with ulcerative colitis or Crohn's disease, or a healthy co-twin of an affected twin (not recorded which).

This sequence joins TRBV7-2 and TRBJ2-2; TCRdb returns TRBD1, unconfirmable since there is no DNA. The CDR3 covers 21 residues. Germline V CDR1 and CDR2: SGHTA, FQGNSA. The CDR3 reads CASSLLLGQGTGGGSTGELFF.

The V and J genes are TRBV5-1 and TRBJ2-1; TCRdb reports TRBD1, a call that lacks DNA to check it against. This CDR3 is built from 18 residues. Looked up from germline, CDR1 is SGHRS and CDR2 is YFSETQ. CDR3 region: CASSRPRTFSNLRHFQIF.

CDR3: CASSLLGTFNYGYTF. The chain employs TRBV7-8 and TRBJ1-2. Germline lookup yields CDR1 SGHVS and CDR2 FQNEAQ. The CDR3 has 15 amino acids.

J is TRBJ2-1 and V is TRBV29-1; TCRdb's D call of TRBD2 is untestable without DNA. The CDR3 covers 14 residues. CDR1 is SQVTM and CDR2 is ANQGSEA in the germline V gene. The CDR3 loop reads CSVETSGRRGEQFF.

The chain joins TRBV5-1 to TRBJ2-3; the D gene TCRdb calls, TRBD1, cannot be checked with no DNA. The CDR3 contains 16 residues. Germline V gives CDR1 SGHRS, CDR2 YFSETQ. Here the CDR3 reads CASSGGGSPSTDTQYF.

The rearrangement joins TRBV3-1 to TRBJ2-3; the D call from TCRdb, TRBD1, cannot be confirmed without DNA. Germline loops: CDR1 LGHDT, CDR2 YNNKEL (reference sequence). The CDR3 totals 15 residues. CDR3 loop: CASSLHRGFTDTQYF.